This T cell receptor beta chain was found in a study of cytomegalovirus exposure and HLA in healthy donors. Study as a whole: An early release of data contained about 85 million unique TCRs, which came from HLA-typed donors.

Trimming took 0 bases from V and 1 from J, leaving 8 bases between them. CDR3 length: 15 residues. From germline, CDR1 is MNHNS and CDR2 SASEGT. With regard to this clone: The antigen is unknown.

Overall study results and limits: Later analysis identified about 18,000 TCR beta sequences associated with HLA alleles, using a false discovery rate threshold of 0.05. In a later analysis, productive TCRs from donors in an Asian-associated ancestry cluster reportedly carried fewer N-insertions than the cohort mean.

The PCR was carried out with 60 Vbeta primers and 13 Jbeta primers. Here immunoSEQ multiplex PCR was the method, and the copy in TCRdb shows in-frame clones only, minus some. The repertoire has about 160,000 clones, about 88% of them found once; the top ten carry around 2.1%. J is TRBJ2-3 and V is TRBV6-1; D possibly corresponds to TRBD1 (5 bases). The sequenced sample consisted of PBMCs. The TCR was taken from a man younger than 35 in good health and CMV-seropositive. The CDR3 sequence is CASSEALGGTDTQYF. CDR3 nucleotide sequence: TGTGCCAGCAGTGAAGCCCTAGGGGGCACAGATACGCAGTATTTT.